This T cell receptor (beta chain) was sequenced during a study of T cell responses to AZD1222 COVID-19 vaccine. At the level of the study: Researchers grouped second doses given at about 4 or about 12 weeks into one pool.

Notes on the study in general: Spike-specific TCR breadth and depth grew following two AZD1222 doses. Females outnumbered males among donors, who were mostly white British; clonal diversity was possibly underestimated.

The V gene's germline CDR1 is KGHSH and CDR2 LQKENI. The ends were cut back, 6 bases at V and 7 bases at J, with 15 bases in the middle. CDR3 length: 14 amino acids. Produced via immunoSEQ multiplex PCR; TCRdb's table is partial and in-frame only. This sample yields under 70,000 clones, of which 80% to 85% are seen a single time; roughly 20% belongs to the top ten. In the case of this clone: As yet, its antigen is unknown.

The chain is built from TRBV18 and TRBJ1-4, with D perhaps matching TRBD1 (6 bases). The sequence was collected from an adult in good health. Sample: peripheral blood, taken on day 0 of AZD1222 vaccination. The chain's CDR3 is CASSSTGASEKLFF. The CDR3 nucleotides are TGTGCCAGCTCTTCGACAGGCGCATCTGAAAAACTGTTTTTT.